The 15 T cell receptor beta chains given below trace back to one sample, sequenced in a study of beta chain features in type 1 diabetes. Study-level results: Shortening of TCRB CDR3s, moderate but significant, appeared in all four CD4+ subsets of Type 1 diabetes patients.

Their target antigens are unknown. The study reverse transcribed the entire isolated RNA, so it sequenced expressed TCRB transcripts. Sequencing used immunoSEQ multiplex PCR; TCRdb keeps in-frame clones, though not all of them. The table has over 40,000 clones, roughly 70% seen once. Sequenced sample: Tregs from blood. The receptors originated from a woman aged 18-35 years with type 1 diabetes.

The V and J genes are TRBV6-6 and TRBJ2-7; 7 bases agree with TRBD1. V gave up 6 bases and J gave up 3 bases; unmatched junction bases: 11. Germline CDR1 and CDR2: MNHNY and SVGAGI (reference sequence). The CDR3 is made up of 15 amino acids. CDR3 amino acids: CASRGTEKGNYEQYF. The CDR3 DNA reads as TGTGCCAGCAGGGGGACAGAAAAGGGAAACTACGAGCAGTACTTC.

The chain recombines TRBV5-1 with TRBJ2-2; perhaps TRBD1 as D (5 bases). Trimming took off 3 bases at V and 3 bases at J, with 15 bases between the two ends. Germline CDR1 is SGHRS and CDR2 is YFSETQ. The CDR3 totals 16 residues. The CDR3 sequence: CASSWIVGVHTGELFF. Here the CDR3 DNA reads TGCGCCAGCAGCTGGATCGTAGGGGTTCACACCGGGGAGCTGTTTTTT.

The rearrangement links TRBV5-1 to TRBJ2-2; 7 bases agree with TRBD1. CDR3 length equals 18 residues. With V trimmed by 5 bases and J by 4 bases, 17 bases remained unmatched. The V gene's germline CDR1 is SGHRS and CDR2 YFSETQ. The CDR3: CASRTSRGPERGTGELFF. DNA of the CDR3: TGCGCCAGCAGGACCTCAAGGGGGCCCGAGAGAGGCACCGGGGAGCTGTTTTTT.

This chain joins TRBV19 and TRBJ1-4; D possibly corresponds to TRBD1 (5 bases). V lost 3 bases and J 10 bases, leaving 12 bases between the germline ends. Germline V lookup: CDR1 LNHDA, CDR2 SQIVND (reference sequence). The CDR3 spans 13 residues. CDR3 coding DNA: TGTGCCAGTAGTATTGACAGTCAGGCAAAACTGTTTTTT. Translating gives CASSIDSQAKLFF.

This clone turned up a few times. The chain couples TRBV30 to TRBJ1-1; D might be TRBD1 (6 bases). The CDR3 sequence is 13 residues long. Germline values: CDR1 GTSNPN, CDR2 SVGIG (reference sequence). Trimming removed 3 bases at V and 0 bases at J, with 8 bases between. CDR3 DNA sequence: TGTGCCTGGAGACAGGGTATGAACACTGAAGCTTTCTTT. This translates into CAWRQGMNTEAFF.

In this sample, this clone turned up a few times. The rearrangement links TRBV6-1 to TRBJ2-5; 8 bases line up with TRBD1. Judging by the DNA end, TRBJ2-7 fits better; the J call may be wrong. This CDR3 has 15 amino acids. Germline CDR1 and CDR2: MNHNS and SASEGT. CDR3 loop: CASSGQTGVSYEQYF. DNA of the CDR3: TGTGCCAGCAGTGGGCAGACAGGGGTTTCCTACGAGCAGTACTTC.

V gene TRBV19 combines with J gene TRBJ2-7, with 10 bases identical to TRBD2. V gave up 0 bases and J gave up 5 bases; unmatched junction bases: 16. The CDR3 extends over 19 amino acids. Per germline, CDR1 LNHDA and CDR2 SQIVND (reference sequence). The CDR3 is CASSIDLRGSGGAGDEQYF. The CDR3 nucleotides are TGTGCCAGTAGTATAGACCTCCGGGGCAGCGGGGGGGCGGGCGACGAGCAGTACTTC.

J is TRBJ2-1 and V is TRBV27; 9 bases are shared with TRBD1. Germline trimming cut 7 bases from V and 2 bases from J; bases unmatched to any gene: 6. This CDR3 is built from 15 residues. Germline V gives CDR1 MNHEY, CDR2 SMNVEV (reference sequence). CDR3 DNA: TGTGCCAGCATTCGGGACAGGGAGGCCTACAATGAGCAGTTCTTC. This encodes CASIRDREAYNEQFF.

This chain uses TRBV30 with TRBJ2-3; D not certain. The CDR3 runs 16 residues. Trimming shortened V by 2 bases and J by 1 base, and 16 bases separated the two germline ends. Germline values: CDR1 GTSNPN, CDR2 SVGIG (reference sequence). The CDR3 DNA sequence: TGTGCCTGGAGTACCCGTTTAAGCCGAGGCACAGATACGCAGTATTTT. Its translation is CAWSTRLSRGTDTQYF.

The table lists this clone with a count of one. The chain carries TRBV28 and TRBJ2-7, with 7 bases aligning to TRBD2. The CDR3 contains 16 residues. CDR1 is MDHEN, CDR2 SYDVKM, per germline. The V gene end was trimmed by 5 bases and the J gene end by 0 bases; junction bases not matched to a gene: 10. CDR3 nucleotide sequence: TGTGCCAGCAGTCCACTCCTTTCGGGAGGCTCCTACGAGCAGTACTTC. Translation gives CASSPLLSGGSYEQYF. Complete variable domain (other parts from reference TRBV28 and TRBJ2-7): DVKVTQSSRYLVKRTGEKVFLECVQDMDHENMFWYRQDPGLGLRLIYFSYDVKMKEKGDIPEGYSVSREKKERFSLILESASTNQTSMYLCASSPLLSGGSYEQYFGPGTRLTVT.

This clone has only a few counts. The rearrangement links TRBV2 to TRBJ2-2; D is uncertain. CDR1 is SNHLY, CDR2 FYNNEI, per germline. The CDR3 runs 13 residues. Trimming pared 6 bases from V and 4 bases from J, leaving 9 bases between. The CDR3 region is CASRVDVTGELFF. The CDR3 nucleotides are TGTGCCAGCAGGGTAGATGTCACCGGGGAGCTGTTTTTT.

This chain joins TRBV2 and TRBJ2-7; TRBD1 matches 7 bases. V shed 5 bases, J shed 0 bases, and the junction held 7 bases outside the gene matches. Germline V gene data show CDR1 as SNHLY and CDR2 as FYNNEI. This CDR3 has 15 residues. CDR3 protein: CASSILGQPSYEQYF. In DNA form, the CDR3 reads TGTGCCAGCAGTATCCTGGGACAGCCCTCCTACGAGCAGTACTTC.

This clone has more than one count but fewer than ten. The chain is built from TRBV28 and TRBJ2-4; 7 nucleotides agree with TRBD1. The CDR3 totals 11 residues. Germline V CDR1 and CDR2: MDHEN, SYDVKM. V gave up 6 bases and J gave up 13 bases; unmatched junction bases: 6. CDR3 DNA: TGTGCCAGCAGCCGGGGACAGTGGCAGTACTTC. It is translated as CASSRGQWQYF.

This clone was detected only a few times. The CDR3 coding sequence is TGTGCCAGCAGCTTAGACAGGGGGCAATACGAGCAGTACTTC. It is translated as CASSLDRGQYEQYF. The rearrangement uses TRBV7-2 and TRBJ2-7; 9 nucleotides agree with TRBD1. The V gene's germline CDR1 is SGHTA and CDR2 FQGNSA. V lost 1 base, J lost 4 bases, and 2 bases stayed unmatched. This CDR3 has 14 amino acids. The variable domain in full, completed from reference TRBV7-2 and TRBJ2-7, reads GAGVSQSPSNKVTEKGKDVELRCDPISGHTALYWYRQSLGQGLEFLIYFQGNSAPDKSGLPSDRFSAERTGGSVSTLTIQRTQQEDSAVYLCASSLDRGQYEQYFGPGTRLTVT.

By its share, this clone is medium-sized. The V call is TRBV19, the J call TRBJ1-5, with TRBD1 identical over 7 bases. This CDR3 is built from 16 residues. Germline V gene lookup returns CDR1 LNHDA and CDR2 SQIVND (reference sequence). J gave up 2 bases and V 4 bases, and 8 bases lay outside the gene matches. The CDR3 DNA follows: TGTGCCAGTAGTACCACGACAGGGTTGCGCAATCAGCCCCAGCATTTT. Amino acid sequence: CASSTTTGLRNQPQHF. Full variable domain (rest looked up from reference TRBV19 and TRBJ1-5): DGGITQSPKYLFRKEGQNVTLSCEQNLNHDAMYWYRQDPGQGLRLIYYSQIVNDFQKGDIAEGYSVSREKKESFPLTVTSAQKNPTAFYLCASSTTTGLRNQPQHFGDGTRLSIL.